The present TCR beta chain was sequenced within a study of sequential checkpoint blockade in melanoma. Overall study context: Both treatment sequences were followed by maintenance nivolumab.

V dropped 0 bases and J dropped 3 bases, with 10 bases sitting between them. This CDR3 spans 14 amino acids. Germline V gene data show CDR1 as SGHKS and CDR2 as YYEKEE (reference sequence). The table came from immunoSEQ multiplex PCR; TCRdb's copy has only in-frame clones and leaves some out. The table lists 32,000 or so clones, under 90% of them singletons, with roughly 18% in the top ten. The treatment here: randomized to nivolumab then ipilimumab (arm A) or the reverse (arm B). DNA-damaging chemotherapy had not been given to any patient beforehand. V and J are TRBV5-5 and TRBJ2-7; D unresolved. This TCR came from a human donor with melanoma. The sequencing here drew on CD8+ T cells sorted from blood (inferred from file names), taken from a patient given nivolumab and ipilimumab in sequence. The CDR3 loop reads CASSLGSAFYEQYF. CDR3 DNA: TGTGCCAGCAGCTTGGGTTCAGCGTTCTACGAGCAGTACTTC.